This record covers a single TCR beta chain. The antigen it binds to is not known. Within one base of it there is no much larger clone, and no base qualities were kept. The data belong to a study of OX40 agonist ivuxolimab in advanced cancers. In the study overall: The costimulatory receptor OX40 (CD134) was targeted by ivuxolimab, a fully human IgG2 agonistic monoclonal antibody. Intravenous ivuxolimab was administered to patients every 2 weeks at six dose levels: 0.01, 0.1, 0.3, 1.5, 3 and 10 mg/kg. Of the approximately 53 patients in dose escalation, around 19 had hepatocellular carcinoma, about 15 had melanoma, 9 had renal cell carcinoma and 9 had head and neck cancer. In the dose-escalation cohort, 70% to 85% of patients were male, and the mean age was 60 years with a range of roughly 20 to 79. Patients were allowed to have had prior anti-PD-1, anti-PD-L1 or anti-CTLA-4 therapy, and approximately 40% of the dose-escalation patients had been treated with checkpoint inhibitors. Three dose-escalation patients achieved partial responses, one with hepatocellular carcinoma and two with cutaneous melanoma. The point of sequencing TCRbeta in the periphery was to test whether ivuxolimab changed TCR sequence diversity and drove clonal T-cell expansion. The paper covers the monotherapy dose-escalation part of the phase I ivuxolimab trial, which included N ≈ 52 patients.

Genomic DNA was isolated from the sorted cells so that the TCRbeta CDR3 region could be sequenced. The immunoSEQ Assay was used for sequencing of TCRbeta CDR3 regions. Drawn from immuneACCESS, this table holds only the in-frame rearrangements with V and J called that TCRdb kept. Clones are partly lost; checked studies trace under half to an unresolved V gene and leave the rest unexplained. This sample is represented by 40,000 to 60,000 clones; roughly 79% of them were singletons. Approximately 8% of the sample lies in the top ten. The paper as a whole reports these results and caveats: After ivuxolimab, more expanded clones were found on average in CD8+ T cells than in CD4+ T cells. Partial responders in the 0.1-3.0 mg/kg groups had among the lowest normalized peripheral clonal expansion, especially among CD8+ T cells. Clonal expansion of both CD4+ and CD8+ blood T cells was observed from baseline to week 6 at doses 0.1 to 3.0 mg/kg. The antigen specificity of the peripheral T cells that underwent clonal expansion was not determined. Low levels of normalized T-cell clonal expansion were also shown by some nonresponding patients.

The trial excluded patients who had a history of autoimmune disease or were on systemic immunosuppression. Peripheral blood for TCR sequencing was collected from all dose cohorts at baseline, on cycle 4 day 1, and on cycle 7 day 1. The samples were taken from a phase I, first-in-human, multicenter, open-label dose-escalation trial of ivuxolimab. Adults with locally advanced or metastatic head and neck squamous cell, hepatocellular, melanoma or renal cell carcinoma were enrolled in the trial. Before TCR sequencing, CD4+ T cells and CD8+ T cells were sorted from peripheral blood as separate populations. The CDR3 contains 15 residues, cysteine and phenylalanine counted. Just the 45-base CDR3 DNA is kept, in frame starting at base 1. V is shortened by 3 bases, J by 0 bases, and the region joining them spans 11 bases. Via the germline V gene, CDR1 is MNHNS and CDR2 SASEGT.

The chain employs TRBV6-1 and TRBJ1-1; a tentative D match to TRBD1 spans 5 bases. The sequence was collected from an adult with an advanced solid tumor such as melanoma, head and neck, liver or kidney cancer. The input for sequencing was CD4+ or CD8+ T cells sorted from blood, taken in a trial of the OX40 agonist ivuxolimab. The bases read TGTGCCAGCAGTGAGCCCGGGGCCATGAACACTGAAGCTTTCTTT. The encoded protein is CASSEPGAMNTEAFF.